The clone carrying this T cell receptor (beta chain) was observed a few times. TCRdb itself ran the RT-PCR reads through MiXCR, one entry per CDR3 protein. The data hold about 680,000 distinct CDR3 sequences, with approximately 15% observed a single time. V lost 8 bases and J lost 13, with 20 bases in between. The CDR3 length is 12 residues. CDR1 and CDR2 from the germline V gene are MNHNS and SASEGT. Sequencing was done on a sample of memory CD4+ T cells from blood. The source of this sequence is a female donor in good health, serving as a healthy control. The chain combines TRBV6-1 with TRBJ1-2; D is unclear. CDR3 bases: TGTGCCAGCGGTCAGCACTTAGAGCCCCTCACCTTC. Its translation: CASGQHLEPLTF.